This T cell receptor beta chain was obtained from a study of OX40 agonist ivuxolimab in advanced cancers. The ends were cut back, 6 bases at V and 5 bases at J, with 6 bases in the middle. This CDR3 is 11 amino acids long. Germline V gene lookup returns CDR1 MNHNS and CDR2 SASEGT. The data were produced by immunoSEQ multiplex PCR, yet TCRdb's version contains in-frame clones alone and is incomplete. Of about 82,000 clones listed, about 85% are singletons. Sequencing used CD4+ or CD8+ T cells sorted from blood, obtained in a trial of the OX40 agonist ivuxolimab. The clonotype was recovered from an adult with an advanced solid tumor such as melanoma, head and neck, liver or kidney cancer. The rearrangement uses TRBV6-1 and TRBJ2-3; D uncertain. The CDR3 region is CASSLGDTQYF. The DNA of the CDR3 is TGTGCCAGCAGCCTTGGAGATACGCAGTATTTT.